This record concerns one TCR beta chain sequence. The data are from a study of T cells in Graves' hyperthyroidism and ophthalmopathy. Study details: Blood from the periphery was taken at initial diagnosis, before any treatment.

TCR beta CDR3 regions were amplified from RNA. HTBI primers drove first-round RT-PCR of the TCR CDR3. TCRdb redid the calling of the multiplex PCR reads with MiXCR, one entry per CDR3 protein. The table includes approximately 300,000 distinct CDR3 sequences, 17% detected once. A Clinical Activity Score of at least 3, a NOSPECS grade of at least 4 and a duration under 3 months were recorded in the ophthalmopathy patients. The sample comprised blood. The receptor's source is a woman aged 60-75 years with Graves' ophthalmopathy.

The DNA of the CDR3 is TGTGCCAGCATTCTGACTAGCGGGGGATACAATGAGCAGTTCTTC. Residues: CASILTSGGYNEQFF. The V call is TRBV2, the J call TRBJ2-1; 12 bases agree with TRBD2. J lost 4 bases, V lost 7 bases, and 5 bases had no gene match. The germline CDR1 and CDR2 sequences are SNHLY and FYNNEI. This CDR3 region has 15 residues.